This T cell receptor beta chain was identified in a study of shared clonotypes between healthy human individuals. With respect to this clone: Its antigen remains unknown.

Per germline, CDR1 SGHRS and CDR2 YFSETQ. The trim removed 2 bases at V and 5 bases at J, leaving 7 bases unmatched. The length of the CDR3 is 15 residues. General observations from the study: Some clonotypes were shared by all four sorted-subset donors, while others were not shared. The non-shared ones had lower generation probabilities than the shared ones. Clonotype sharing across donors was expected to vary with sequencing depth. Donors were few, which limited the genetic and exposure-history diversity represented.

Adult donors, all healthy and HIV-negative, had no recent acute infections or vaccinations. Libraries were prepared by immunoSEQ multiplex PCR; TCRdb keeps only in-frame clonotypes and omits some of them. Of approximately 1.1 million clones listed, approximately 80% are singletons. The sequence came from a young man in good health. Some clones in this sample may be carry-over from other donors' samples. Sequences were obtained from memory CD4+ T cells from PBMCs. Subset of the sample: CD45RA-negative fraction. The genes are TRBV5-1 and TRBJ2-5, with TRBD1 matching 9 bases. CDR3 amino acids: CASSFWGQGGETQYF. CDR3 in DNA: TGCGCCAGCAGCTTCTGGGGACAGGGAGGGGAGACCCAGTACTTC.